The 23 T cell receptor beta chains in this list originate from one sample, sequenced in a study of naive and memory T cell subsets. An equimolar mix of two oligonucleotides served as the beta constant-region primer for TRBC1 and TRBC2. TCRdb called the UMI-ligation and nested PCR reads again in MiXCR, with one record for every CDR3 protein. The profile shows 89,000 or so distinct CDR3 sequences, approximately 14% of them singletons. The sequenced sample was central memory CD4+ T cells from blood. The source is a human donor in good health.

This clonotype showed up many times. This chain joins TRBV10-2 and TRBJ2-7; tentatively, D is TRBD1 (6 bases). The CDR3 loop spans 13 amino acids. Germline CDR1 is WSHSY and CDR2 is SAAADI. V lost 3 bases, J lost 7 bases, and 13 bases lay in between. The CDR3 loop reads CASSEHRAREQYF. CDR3 DNA sequence: TGCGCCAGCAGTGAACACAGGGCGAGGGAGCAGTACTTC.

The chain links TRBV9 to TRBJ2-1; D gene uncertain. CDR3 size: 17 residues. Germline lookup yields CDR1 SGDLS and CDR2 YYNGEE. Trimming removed 4 bases at V and 0 bases at J, with 17 bases between. The DNA for the CDR3 is TGTGCCAGCAGCTTTAATCAAAGACTGAGCTCCTACAATGAGCAGTTCTTC. It is translated as CASSFNQRLSSYNEQFF.

The chain couples TRBV7-2 to TRBJ2-2; no definite D call. The V gene lost 5 bases and the J gene lost 1 base, with 11 bases spanning the gap. There are 15 residues in the CDR3. CDR1 is SGHTA, CDR2 FQGNSA, per germline. The CDR3: CASSPGALNTGELFF. Here the CDR3 DNA reads TGTGCCAGCAGCCCTGGAGCCCTGAACACCGGGGAGCTGTTTTTT.

V is TRBV18 and J is TRBJ2-6; D tentatively fits TRBD1 or TRBD2 (6 bases each). The V gene's germline CDR1 is KGHSH and CDR2 LQKENI. V was clipped by 2 bases and J by 3 bases, with 11 bases between them. The CDR3 runs to 16 residues. DNA of the CDR3: TGTGCCAGCTCACCAAGGGGGGCGAATGGGGCCAACGTCCTGACTTTC. Protein sequence: CASSPRGANGANVLTF. The variable domain in full, completed from reference TRBV18 and TRBJ2-6, reads NAGVMQNPRHLVRRRGQEARLRCSPMKGHSHVYWYRQLPEEGLKFMVYLQKENIIDESGMPKERFSAEFPKEGPSILRIQQVVRGDSAAYFCASSPRGANGANVLTFGAGSRLTVL.

About this clonotype itself: In this CDR3 the conserved last residue, phenylalanine or tryptophan, is missing, so a read error is likely. The genes are TRBV28 and TRBJ2-3, with TRBD2 identical over 8 bases. Germline CDR1 is MDHEN and CDR2 is SYDVKM. This CDR3 has 17 residues. J gave up 4 bases and V 4 bases, and 13 bases lay outside the gene matches. The CDR3 region has the DNA TGTGCCAGCAGTTCCCATGGAGCGGGAGAAGTGGCAGATACGCAGTATTAT. The encoded protein is CASSSHGAGEVADTQYY.

This clonotype has only a few counts. The V call is TRBV29-1, the J call TRBJ2-3; 11 bases align to TRBD2. Germline V CDR1 and CDR2: SQVTM, ANQGSEA. J was trimmed by 5 bases and V by 5 bases; bases with no gene match: 12. The CDR3 has 16 amino acids. CDR3 in DNA: TGCAGCGTTACAAGGGGGACTAGCGGAAAAGGAGATACGCAGTATTTT. It yields the protein CSVTRGTSGKGDTQYF.

This chain links TRBV7-9 with TRBJ2-7, with 8 bases matching TRBD1. The CDR3 runs 15 residues. Losses at the gene ends were 1 base for V and 0 bases for J; bases not matched to a gene: 2. Germline V gene lookup returns CDR1 SEHNR and CDR2 FQNEAQ (reference sequence). CDR3 protein: CASSLGTGNSYEQYF. The CDR3 bases are TGTGCCAGCAGCTTAGGGACAGGGAACTCCTACGAGCAGTACTTC.

This clonotype was seen a handful of times. The chain recombines TRBV7-9 with TRBJ2-1, with 7 bases that match TRBD2. Germline V gene lookup returns CDR1 SEHNR and CDR2 FQNEAQ (reference sequence). The V segment lost 0 bases and the J segment 6 bases; nucleotides outside the gene matches: 8. The CDR3 is 16 amino acids. In nucleotides, the CDR3 is TGTGCCAGCAGCTTAGCGGGAGGGCCACGTATCAATGAGCAGTTCTTC. Translated, it gives CASSLAGGPRINEQFF.

This clonotype was counted at least ten times. The genes are TRBV5-6 and TRBJ1-6; TRBD1 is a possible D gene (5 bases). The V end was cut by 1 base, the J end by 8 bases, with 16 bases between. The CDR3 contains 16 residues. CDR1 SGHDT and CDR2 YYEEEE come from the germline V gene. In DNA form, the CDR3 reads TGTGCCAGCAGCTTGTATACAGGAACAATGGATTCACCCCTCCACTTT. The encoded protein is CASSLYTGTMDSPLHF.

This clonotype was seen a few times. The chain uses TRBV7-2 and TRBJ2-5; D not resolved. The CDR3 runs to 15 residues. CDR1 and CDR2 from the germline V gene are SGHTA and FQGNSA. Deletions cut 5 bases from V and 9 bases from J, with 22 bases between. In DNA, the CDR3 is TGTGCCAGCAGCCCAAGGACCCGCCAAGGTTCGTCCCAGTACTTC. This encodes CASSPRTRQGSSQYF.

This clonotype was counted a few times. This chain links TRBV14 with TRBJ2-5; D is uncertain. Germline loops: CDR1 SGHDN, CDR2 FVKESK. This CDR3 contains 14 residues. The ends were cut back, 3 bases at V and 1 base at J, with 9 bases in the middle. The CDR3 loop is CASSQLDIQETQYF. CDR3 coding DNA: TGTGCCAGCAGCCAGTTAGACATCCAAGAGACCCAGTACTTC.

This clonotype was detected many times. The chain employs TRBV27 and TRBJ1-1, with D uncertain. Looked up from germline, CDR1 is MNHEY and CDR2 is SMNVEV (reference sequence). The CDR3 spans 13 residues. V was shortened by 7 bases and J by 4 bases, with 13 bases between the two germline ends. CDR3 in DNA: TGTGCCAGCATGACGGGTATTGGCACTGAAGCTTTCTTT. Amino acid sequence: CASMTGIGTEAFF.

The chain is built from TRBV20-1 and TRBJ2-7; the match to TRBD2 covers 11 bases. Germline lookup yields CDR1 DFQATT and CDR2 SNEGSKA (reference sequence). The V gene end was trimmed by 0 bases and the J gene end by 1 base; junction bases not matched to a gene: 17. CDR3 length: 20 residues. The CDR3 DNA follows: TGCAGTGCTAGAGATCTTGCTCGGGGGGGGGGACTAGCGGAATCCTACGAGCAGTACTTC. It encodes CSARDLARGGGLAESYEQYF.

This clonotype was recorded a few times. V is TRBV29-1 and J is TRBJ2-1; no clear D. Germline loops: CDR1 SQVTM, CDR2 ANQGSEA. The CDR3 is 10 residues long. Trimming stripped 3 bases from V and 9 bases from J, with 6 bases between. The CDR3 DNA follows: TGCAGCGTTGACCGTACTGAGCAGTTCTTC. The encoded protein is CSVDRTEQFF.

V gene TRBV11-3 combines with J gene TRBJ2-1; 11 bases fit TRBD2. V shed 1 base, J shed 7 bases, and the junction held 6 bases outside the gene matches. The CDR3 has 16 amino acids. The germline CDR1 and CDR2 sequences are SGHNT and YENEEA. The chain's CDR3 is CASSLVSSGRGNEQFF. CDR3 nucleotide sequence: TGTGCCAGCAGCTTAGTGAGTAGCGGGAGGGGGAATGAGCAGTTCTTC.

The genes are TRBV10-3 and TRBJ1-5; possibly TRBD1 for D (5 bases). Germline CDR1 and CDR2: ENHRY and SYGVKD. The CDR3 contains 14 residues. Trimming took off 0 bases at V and 6 bases at J, with 9 bases between the two ends. The CDR3 protein is CAISESGGGQPQHF. The CDR3 bases are TGTGCCATCAGTGAGTCCGGGGGTGGTCAGCCCCAGCATTTT.

This clonotype showed up just a few times. V is TRBV19 and J is TRBJ2-7; 7 nucleotides agree with TRBD1. After removal of 0 bases from V and 2 bases from J, the junction contained 4 bases not matched to a gene. Looked up from germline, CDR1 is LNHDA and CDR2 is SQIVND (reference sequence). The CDR3 consists of 15 residues. The CDR3 spells CASSIEGDRTYEQYF. The CDR3 DNA is TGTGCCAGTAGTATAGAAGGGGACAGAACCTACGAGCAGTACTTC.

The chain has TRBV6-6 and TRBJ1-3; a possible D gene is TRBD1 (5 bases). The CDR3 totals 15 residues. The germline gives CDR1 MNHNY, CDR2 SVGAGI (reference sequence). The ends were cut back, 5 bases at V and 0 bases at J, with 11 bases in the middle. The CDR3 spells CASSRPGGSGNTIYF. The CDR3 bases are TGTGCCAGCAGTAGACCCGGGGGCTCTGGAAACACCATATATTTT.

This clonotype was counted a few times. The chain carries TRBV20-1 and TRBJ2-7; no clear D gene. Per the germline V gene, CDR1 is DFQATT and CDR2 is SNEGSKA (reference sequence). The ends were cut back, 1 base at V and 0 bases at J, with 7 bases in the middle. The CDR3 is 13 amino acids. The CDR3 protein is CSARAVSSYEQYF. The CDR3, as DNA: TGCAGTGCTAGAGCGGTCAGCTCCTACGAGCAGTACTTC.

The chain employs TRBV7-9 and TRBJ2-7; 7 bases align to TRBD2. The CDR3 covers 15 residues. The V segment lost 5 bases and the J segment 5 bases; nucleotides outside the gene matches: 12. Germline V CDR1 and CDR2: SEHNR, FQNEAQ (reference sequence). The CDR3 nucleotides read TGTGCCAGCAGCCCCGCGGGAGCGGGATCCCACGAGCAGTACTTC. Amino acid sequence: CASSPAGAGSHEQYF. Variable domain in full (rest from reference TRBV7-9 and TRBJ2-7): DTGVSQNPRHKITKRGQNVTFRCDPISEHNRLYWYRQTLGQGPEFLTYFQNEAQLEKSRLLSDRFSAERPKGSFSTLEIQRTEQGDSAMYLCASSPAGAGSHEQYFGPGTRLTVT.

This clonotype was detected only once. This may arise from a read error, as a much more abundant clone is one base away. This rearrangement joins TRBV9 to TRBJ1-3; TRBD1 might be the D (5 bases). This CDR3 is built from 16 residues. Germline CDR1 SGDLS, CDR2 YYNGEE. V gave up 4 bases and J gave up 1 base, with 15 bases separating them. In DNA form, the CDR3 reads TGTGCCAGCAGCCCCCGACAGAATTCTTCTGGAAACACCATATATTTT. It translates to CASSPRQNSSGNTIYF.

V is TRBV11-2 and J is TRBJ2-2; D not resolved. CDR3 length: 14 residues. Per germline, CDR1 SGHAT and CDR2 FQNNGV. The V gene lost 0 bases and the J gene lost 4 bases, with 6 bases spanning the gap. The CDR3 nucleotides are TGTGCCAGCAGCTTAGAACGTTTCACCGGGGAGCTGTTTTTT. Its protein product is CASSLERFTGELFF.

This clonotype has only a few counts. The rearrangement links TRBV11-3 to TRBJ2-3, with TRBD2 matching 13 bases. This CDR3 region has 16 residues. V gave up 5 bases and J gave up 2 bases; unmatched junction bases: 4. Per germline, CDR1 SGHNT and CDR2 YENEEA. As DNA, the CDR3 is TGTGCCAGCAGCGCTGGACTAGCGGGGGACACAGATACGCAGTATTTT. Residues: CASSAGLAGDTDTQYF.